The sequence of this T cell receptor beta chain was determined in a study of T cell responses to AZD1222 COVID-19 vaccine. Study results and limitations: Baseline serostatus was positive in only six AZD1222 recipients. Females made up more of the donors, who were largely white British, and clonal diversity may have come out too low.

About this clone itself: Its antigen is unidentified.

CDR3 size: 16 residues. Germline trimming cut 4 bases from V and 7 bases from J; bases unmatched to any gene: 12. CDR1 and CDR2 from the germline V gene are SEHNR and FQNEAQ (reference sequence). Clones were read by immunoSEQ multiplex PCR, and TCRdb kept only the in-frame ones, dropping some. The table includes over 130,000 clones, 80% to 95% detected once. The chain combines TRBV7-9 with TRBJ2-7; 11 positions match TRBD2. Material: peripheral blood, obtained on day 0 of AZD1222 vaccination. This receptor was identified in an adult in good health. CDR3 DNA sequence: TGTGCCAGCAGCTCAACTAGCGGGAGAATTTCGGGAGAGCAGTACTTC. Translated: CASSSTSGRISGEQYF. The full variable domain, rest sourced from reference TRBV7-9 and TRBJ2-7, is DTGVSQNPRHKITKRGQNVTFRCDPISEHNRLYWYRQTLGQGPEFLTYFQNEAQLEKSRLLSDRFSAERPKGSFSTLEIQRTEQGDSAMYLCASSSTSGRISGEQYFGPGTRLTVT.